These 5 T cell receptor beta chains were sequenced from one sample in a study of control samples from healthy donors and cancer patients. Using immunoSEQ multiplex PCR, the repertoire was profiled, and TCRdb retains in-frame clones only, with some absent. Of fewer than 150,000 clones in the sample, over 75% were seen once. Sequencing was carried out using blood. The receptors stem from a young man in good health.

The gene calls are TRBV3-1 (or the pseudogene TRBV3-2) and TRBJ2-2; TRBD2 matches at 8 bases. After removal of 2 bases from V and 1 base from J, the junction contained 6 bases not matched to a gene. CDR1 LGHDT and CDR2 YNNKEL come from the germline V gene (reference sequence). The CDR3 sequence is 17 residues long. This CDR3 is CASSQRPLAVNTGELFF. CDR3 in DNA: TGTGCCAGCAGCCAACGCCCACTAGCGGTGAACACCGGGGAGCTGTTTTTT.

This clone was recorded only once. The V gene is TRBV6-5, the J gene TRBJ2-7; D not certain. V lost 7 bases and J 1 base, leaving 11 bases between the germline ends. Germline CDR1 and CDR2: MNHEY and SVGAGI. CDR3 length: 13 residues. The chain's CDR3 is CASKPGLSYEQYF. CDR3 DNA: TGTGCCAGCAAGCCCGGCTTGTCCTACGAGCAGTACTTC.

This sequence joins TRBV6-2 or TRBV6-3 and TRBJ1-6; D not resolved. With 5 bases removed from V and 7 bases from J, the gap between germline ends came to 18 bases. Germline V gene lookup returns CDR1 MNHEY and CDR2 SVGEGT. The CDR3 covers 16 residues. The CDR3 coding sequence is TGTGCCAGCAGTCCCCTCCGGAAAAATTGGAATTCACCCCTCCACTTT. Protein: CASSPLRKNWNSPLHF.

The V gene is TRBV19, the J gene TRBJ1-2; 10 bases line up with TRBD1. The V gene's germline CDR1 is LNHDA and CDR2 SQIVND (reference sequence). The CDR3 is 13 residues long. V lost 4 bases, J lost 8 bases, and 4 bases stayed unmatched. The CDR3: CASSNRDRGGYTF. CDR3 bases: TGTGCCAGTAGTAACCGGGACAGGGGCGGCTACACCTTC.

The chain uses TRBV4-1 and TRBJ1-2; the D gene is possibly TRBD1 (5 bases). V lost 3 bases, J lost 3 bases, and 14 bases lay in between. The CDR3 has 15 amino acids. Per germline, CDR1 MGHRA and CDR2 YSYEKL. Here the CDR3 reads CASSQETGPYYGYTF. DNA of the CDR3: TGCGCCAGCAGCCAGGAAACAGGTCCGTACTATGGCTACACCTTC.